Presented here are 17 T cell receptor beta chains from one specimen sequenced in a study of blood T cell repertoires in COVID-19. Profiled with immunoSEQ multiplex PCR; TCRdb holds only in-frame clones, not every one. The table has some 390,000 clones, roughly 91% seen once. The sample comprised PBMCs or T cells enriched from blood (not recorded which). These receptor sequences come from a woman aged 25 to 39 who had recovered from COVID-19.

The chain employs TRBV11-2 and TRBJ1-1; tentative D call: TRBD1 (5 bases). Germline V CDR1 and CDR2: SGHAT, FQNNGV. V was trimmed by 5 bases and J by 2 bases, leaving 15 bases between them. The length of the CDR3 is 15 residues. CDR3 residues: CASSLYSGQNTEAFF. The CDR3 nucleotides read TGTGCCAGCAGCCTCTACTCTGGACAAAACACTGAAGCTTTCTTT. The entire variable domain, with the rest obtained from reference TRBV11-2 and TRBJ1-1, is as follows: EAGVAQSPRYKIIEKRQSVAFWCNPISGHATLYWYQQILGQGPKLLIQFQNNGVVDDSQLPKDRFSAERLKGVDSTLKIQPAKLEDSAVYLCASSLYSGQNTEAFFGQGTRLTVV.

The chain uses TRBV5-1 and TRBJ2-1; 12 bases line up with TRBD2. CDR1 and CDR2 (germline): SGHRS, YFSETQ. The V and J ends lost 9 bases and 1 base, in that order; junction bases with no gene match: 5. The CDR3 extends over 15 amino acids. The CDR3 DNA follows: TGCGCCACTAAGCTAGCGGGGGGGTCCTACAATGAGCAGTTCTTC. Its translation is CATKLAGGSYNEQFF.

CDR3 DNA: TGCGCCAGCAGTGAGTCGGTTAGCGGCGATACGCAGTATTTT. Translated: CASSESVSGDTQYF. This rearrangement joins TRBV10-1 to TRBJ2-3, with D possibly being TRBD2 (6 bases). The V and J ends lost 0 bases and 6 bases respectively, with 10 bases between them. The germline V gene encodes CDR1 WNHNN and CDR2 SYGVQD (reference sequence). The CDR3 spans 14 residues.

V gene TRBV5-4 combines with J gene TRBJ2-2; D unresolved. The CDR3 has 15 residues. Germline V gene sequence: CDR1 SGHNT, CDR2 YYREEE (reference sequence). Deletions cut 0 bases from V and 6 bases from J, with 12 bases between. The CDR3 reads CASSLDATGSGELFF. DNA for the CDR3: TGTGCCAGCAGCTTGGACGCGACTGGGTCCGGGGAGCTGTTTTTT.

The chain is built from TRBV7-9 and TRBJ2-1, with D possibly matching TRBD2 (5 bases). The germline V and J ends were trimmed by 2 bases and 5 bases, with 13 bases remaining between them. Germline V gene sequence: CDR1 SEHNR, CDR2 FQNEAQ (reference sequence). There are 15 residues in the CDR3. CDR3 bases: TGTGCCAGCAGCTTACTTTCCGGGGTGGACAATGAGCAGTTCTTC. Translation: CASSLLSGVDNEQFF.

The CDR3 is CSVRSSGANVLTF. CDR3 coding DNA: TGCAGCGTCAGGTCTTCTGGGGCCAACGTCCTGACTTTC. The chain joins TRBV29-1 to TRBJ2-6; D gene unclear. Trimming took off 6 bases at V and 1 base at J, with 7 bases between the two ends. This CDR3 region has 13 residues. Looked up from germline, CDR1 is SQVTM and CDR2 is ANQGSEA.

The chain uses TRBV7-3 and TRBJ2-7; 8 bases line up with TRBD1. Trimming took 1 base from V and 3 from J; bases not matched to a gene: 5. The CDR3 sequence is 15 residues long. CDR1 is SGHTA and CDR2 is FQGTGA in the germline V gene. The CDR3 loop reads CASSLSSRGHYEQYF. Written as DNA, the CDR3 is TGTGCCAGCAGCTTAAGTTCCAGGGGGCACTACGAGCAGTACTTC.

The chain joins TRBV19 to TRBJ2-4; possibly TRBD2 for D (6 bases). CDR3 length equals 15 residues. V lost 7 bases and J 7 bases, leaving 20 bases between the germline ends. Per germline, CDR1 LNHDA and CDR2 SQIVND (reference sequence). The DNA of the CDR3 is TGTGCCAGTACCACCGGGGGTTCTGGGGGGAACATTCAGTACTTC. It translates to CASTTGGSGGNIQYF.

This chain joins TRBV7-8 and TRBJ2-7; D not certain. This CDR3 contains 16 residues. V lost 3 bases and J 7 bases, leaving 22 bases between the germline ends. Per germline, CDR1 SGHVS and CDR2 FQNEAQ. CDR3 nucleotide sequence: TGTGCCAGCAGCTTCGCCTCAGGTACTCCCTTACGGGAGCAGTACTTC. Amino acid sequence: CASSFASGTPLREQYF.

The chain links TRBV18 to TRBJ2-3; TRBD2 matches at 9 bases. V dropped 2 bases and J dropped 6; count of bases not matched to a gene: 3. The CDR3 extends over 14 amino acids. Germline lookup yields CDR1 KGHSH and CDR2 LQKENI. DNA for the CDR3: TGTGCCAGCTCACCAGCTAGCGGGGACGATACGCAGTATTTT. The encoded protein is CASSPASGDDTQYF.

The chain joins TRBV27 to TRBJ2-1; 7 nucleotides line up with TRBD1. Per the germline V gene, CDR1 is MNHEY and CDR2 is SMNVEV (reference sequence). This CDR3 is built from 15 residues. The J segment lost 4 bases and the V segment lost 6 bases, leaving 9 bases of the junction unmatched. DNA of the CDR3: TGTGCCAGCAGCTTCAGGGGGTTGAGTTACAATGAGCAGTTCTTC. Its translation: CASSFRGLSYNEQFF.

The genes are TRBV5-1 and TRBJ2-5; no clear D gene. V lost 7 bases, J lost 5 bases, and 18 bases lay in between. Per germline, CDR1 SGHRS and CDR2 YFSETQ. The CDR3 consists of 14 residues. The CDR3: CASRWALGWETQYF. DNA for the CDR3: TGCGCCAGCCGATGGGCCCTCGGCTGGGAGACCCAGTACTTC. Complete variable domain (other parts from reference TRBV5-1 and TRBJ2-5): KAGVTQTPRYLIKTRGQQVTLSCSPISGHRSVSWYQQTPGQGLQFLFEYFSETQRNKGNFPGRFSGRQFSNSRSEMNVSTLELGDSALYLCASRWALGWETQYFGPGTRLLVL.

This clone was seen only once. This rearrangement joins TRBV7-9 to TRBJ2-3; D perhaps matches TRBD2 (6 bases). The length of the CDR3 is 11 residues. Trimming stripped 6 bases from V and 9 bases from J, with 10 bases between. Per germline, CDR1 SEHNR and CDR2 FQNEAQ (reference sequence). DNA for the CDR3: TGTGCCAGCAGGCGGGGCGGGACGCAGTATTTT. Translated: CASRRGGTQYF.

V is TRBV2 and J is TRBJ2-2; a weak D match, TRBD1 (5 bases). Trimming took 4 bases from V and 0 from J, leaving 9 bases between them. Germline CDR1 reads SNHLY; CDR2 reads FYNNEI. The CDR3 has 15 residues. The CDR3, as DNA: TGTGCCAGCAGTGGACAGTGGACGAACACCGGGGAGCTGTTTTTT. Residues: CASSGQWTNTGELFF.

V usage is TRBV5-1 and J usage is TRBJ2-7, with 8 bases matching TRBD2. Looked up from germline, CDR1 is SGHRS and CDR2 is YFSETQ. The CDR3 has 14 residues. With V trimmed by 6 bases and J by 6 bases, 11 bases remained unmatched. The CDR3 region has the DNA TGCGCCAGCACGCTCGGCGGGGGGAGAGGCGAGCAGTACTTC. Translating gives CASTLGGGRGEQYF.

The rearrangement joins TRBV7-6 to TRBJ1-4, with D tentatively TRBD1 (5 bases). The V and J ends lost 5 bases and 7 bases respectively, with 17 bases between them. Germline assignment: CDR1 SGHVS and CDR2 FNYEAQ. The CDR3 runs 15 residues. CDR3 amino acids: CASSNGRTPSEKLFF. The DNA of the CDR3 is TGTGCCAGCAGCAACGGACGGACACCCAGTGAAAAACTGTTTTTT.

The table lists this clone with a count of one. The CDR3 region is CSVNYRDSSGYGYTF. Here the CDR3 DNA reads TGCAGCGTCAACTACCGGGACAGTTCTGGCTATGGCTACACCTTC. This chain joins TRBV29-1 and TRBJ1-2; 7 bases align to TRBD1. Germline V gene data show CDR1 as SQVTM and CDR2 as ANQGSEA. The CDR3 totals 15 residues. V lost 6 bases and J lost 4; bases outside the gene matches: 14.